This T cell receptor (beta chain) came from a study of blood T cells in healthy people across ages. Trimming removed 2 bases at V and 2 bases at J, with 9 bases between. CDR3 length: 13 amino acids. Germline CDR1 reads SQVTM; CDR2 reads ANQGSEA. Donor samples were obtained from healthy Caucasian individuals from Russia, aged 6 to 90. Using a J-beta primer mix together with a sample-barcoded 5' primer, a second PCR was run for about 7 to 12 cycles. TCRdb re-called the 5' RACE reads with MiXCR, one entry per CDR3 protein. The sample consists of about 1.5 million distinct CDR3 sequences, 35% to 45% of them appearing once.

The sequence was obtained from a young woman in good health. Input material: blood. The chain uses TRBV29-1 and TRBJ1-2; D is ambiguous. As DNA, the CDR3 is TGCAGCGTTGAACAAGGGAACAACTATGGCTACACCTTC. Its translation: CSVEQGNNYGYTF.